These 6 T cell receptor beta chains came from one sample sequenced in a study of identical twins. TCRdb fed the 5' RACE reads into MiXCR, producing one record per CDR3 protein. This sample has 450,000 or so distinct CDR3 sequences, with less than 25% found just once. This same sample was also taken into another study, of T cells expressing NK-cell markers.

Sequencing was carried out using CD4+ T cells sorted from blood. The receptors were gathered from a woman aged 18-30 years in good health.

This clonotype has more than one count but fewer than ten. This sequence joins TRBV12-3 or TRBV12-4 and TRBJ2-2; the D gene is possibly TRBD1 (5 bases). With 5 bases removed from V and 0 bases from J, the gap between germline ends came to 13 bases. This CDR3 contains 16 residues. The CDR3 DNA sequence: TGTGCCAGCAGTCCCGGACAACTTACGAACACCGGGGAGCTGTTTTTT. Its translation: CASSPGQLTNTGELFF.

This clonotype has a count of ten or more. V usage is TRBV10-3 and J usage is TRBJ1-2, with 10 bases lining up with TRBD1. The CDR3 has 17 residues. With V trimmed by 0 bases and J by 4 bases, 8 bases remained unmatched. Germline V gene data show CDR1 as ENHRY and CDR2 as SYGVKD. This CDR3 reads CAISESKGDRGIYGYTF. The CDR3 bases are TGTGCCATCAGTGAGTCGAAAGGGGACAGGGGCATCTATGGCTACACCTTC.

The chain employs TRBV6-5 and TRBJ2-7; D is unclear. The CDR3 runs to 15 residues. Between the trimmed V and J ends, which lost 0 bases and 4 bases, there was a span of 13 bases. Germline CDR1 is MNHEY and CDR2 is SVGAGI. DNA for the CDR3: TGTGCCAGCAGTTACTCGGCTAAGTATCGTTACGAGCAGTACTTC. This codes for CASSYSAKYRYEQYF.

The CDR3 loop reads CSARDGDEQFF. The CDR3 coding sequence is TGCAGTGCTAGAGATGGCGATGAGCAGTTCTTC. This chain joins TRBV20-1 and TRBJ2-1; D is undetermined. Trimming cost V 0 bases and J 8 bases, with 5 bases left between them. Germline V lookup: CDR1 DFQATT, CDR2 SNEGSKA (reference sequence). This CDR3 region has 11 residues.

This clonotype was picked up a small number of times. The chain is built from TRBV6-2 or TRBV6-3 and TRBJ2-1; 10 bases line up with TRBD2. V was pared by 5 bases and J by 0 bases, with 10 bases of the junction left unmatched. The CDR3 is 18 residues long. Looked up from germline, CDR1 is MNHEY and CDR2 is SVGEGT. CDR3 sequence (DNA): TGTGCCAGCAGTCCTCCGAGGACTAGCGGCACCTCCTACAATGAGCAGTTCTTC. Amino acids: CASSPPRTSGTSYNEQFF.

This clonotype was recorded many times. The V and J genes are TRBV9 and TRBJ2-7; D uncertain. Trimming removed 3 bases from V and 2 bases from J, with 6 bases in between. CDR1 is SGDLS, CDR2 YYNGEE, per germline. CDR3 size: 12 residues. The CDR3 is CASSAGPYEQYF. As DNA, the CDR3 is TGTGCCAGCAGCGCCGGTCCCTACGAGCAGTACTTC.